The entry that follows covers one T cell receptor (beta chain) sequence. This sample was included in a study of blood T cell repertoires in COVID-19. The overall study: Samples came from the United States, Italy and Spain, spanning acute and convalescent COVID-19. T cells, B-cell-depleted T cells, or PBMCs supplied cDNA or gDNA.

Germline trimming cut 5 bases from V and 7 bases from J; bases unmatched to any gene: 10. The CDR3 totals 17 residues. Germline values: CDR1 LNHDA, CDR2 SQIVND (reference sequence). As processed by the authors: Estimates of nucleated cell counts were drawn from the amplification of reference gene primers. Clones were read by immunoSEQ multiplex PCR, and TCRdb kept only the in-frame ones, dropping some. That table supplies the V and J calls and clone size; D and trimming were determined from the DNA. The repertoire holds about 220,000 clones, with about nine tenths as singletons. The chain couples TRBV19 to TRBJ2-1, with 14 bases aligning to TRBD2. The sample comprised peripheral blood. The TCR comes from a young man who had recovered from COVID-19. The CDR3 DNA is TGTGCCAGTAGTTTCCGACTAGCGGGGGGGCTGTGGAATGAGCAGTTCTTC. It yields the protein CASSFRLAGGLWNEQFF. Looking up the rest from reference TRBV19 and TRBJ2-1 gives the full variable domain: DGGITQSPKYLFRKEGQNVTLSCEQNLNHDAMYWYRQDPGQGLRLIYYSQIVNDFQKGDIAEGYSVSREKKESFPLTVTSAQKNPTAFYLCASSFRLAGGLWNEQFFGPGTRLTVL.